This T cell receptor (beta chain) comes out of a study of beta chain features in type 1 diabetes. CD45RO/CCR7/CD25/CD127/CD95/CD27 staining was used to isolate CD4+ naive, central memory, regulatory and stem cell-like memory cells by sorting. Study observations and caveats: The question of HLA type influencing TCRB rearrangement was one that remained unresolved here. Amplification by PCR could prefer shorter templates, with the same effect in patients and controls.

As every portion of the isolated RNA was reverse transcribed, the sequencing read expressed TCRB transcripts. Clones were read by immunoSEQ multiplex PCR, and TCRdb kept only the in-frame ones, dropping some. This table has under 500,000 clones, roughly 31% appearing once. A remark on this clone: Its antigen remains unknown.

V lost 2 bases to trimming and J lost 0 bases, with 20 bases between them. The germline V gene has CDR1 MGHRA and CDR2 YSYEKL. CDR3 length: 18 residues. This receptor was taken from a man aged 18-30 years in good health. Sequencing input: naive CD4+ T cells from blood. The V and J genes are TRBV4-1 and TRBJ2-7, with D perhaps matching TRBD2 (6 bases). CDR3 amino acids: CASSQLRTSGLSSYEQYF. The CDR3 DNA reads TGCGCCAGCAGCCAACTAAGGACGAGCGGGCTGAGCTCCTACGAGCAGTACTTC.